The 11 T cell receptor beta chains listed next were all sequenced from one sample in a study of cytotoxic CD8 clonotypes in ibrutinib-treated CLL. Here immunoSEQ multiplex PCR was the method, and the copy in TCRdb shows in-frame clones only, minus some. The sample has some 300,000 clones; roughly 85% are singletons. The sample in question was PBMCs, obtained before ibrutinib treatment. These receptors were collected from a human donor with chronic lymphocytic leukemia.

CDR3 sequence: CASSQEGGSGSNEQFF. DNA of the CDR3: TGCGCCAGCAGCCAAGAGGGCGGGAGCGGGAGCAATGAGCAGTTCTTC. The chain joins TRBV4-1 to TRBJ2-1, with 8 positions matching TRBD2. The CDR3 is 16 amino acids. CDR1 MGHRA and CDR2 YSYEKL come from the germline V gene. Trimming took 0 bases from V and 6 from J; bases not matched to a gene: 7.

This clone has a handful of counts. V is TRBV5-1 and J is TRBJ2-7, with D possibly TRBD1 on 5 matching bases. From germline, CDR1 is SGHRS and CDR2 YFSETQ. Trimming removed 4 bases from V and 3 bases from J, with 17 bases in between. The CDR3 extends over 15 amino acids. CDR3 DNA: TGCGCCAGCAGCGATCAGGGAACTCGTGACTACGAGCAGTACTTC. Translated: CASSDQGTRDYEQYF.

The chain recombines TRBV19 with TRBJ2-7; D is possibly TRBD1 (5 bases). This CDR3 comprises 16 residues. CDR1 and CDR2 (germline): LNHDA, SQIVND (reference sequence). The ends were cut back, 3 bases at V and 3 bases at J, with 18 bases in the middle. CDR3 DNA sequence: TGTGCCAGTAGTATGTTTAGGACAAACGAAAACTACGAGCAGTACTTC. Amino acids: CASSMFRTNENYEQYF.

This clone was picked up a small number of times. The gene calls are TRBV27 and TRBJ2-2; 8 bases line up with TRBD2. The CDR3 is made up of 16 amino acids. CDR1 is MNHEY, CDR2 SMNVEV, per germline (reference sequence). Trimming took 3 bases from V and 6 from J; bases not matched to a gene: 9. The CDR3 loop is CASSLDGRAWAGELFF. CDR3 DNA sequence: TGTGCCAGCAGTTTGGACGGGAGGGCCTGGGCCGGGGAGCTGTTTTTT.

This clone was counted a few times. The chain carries TRBV6-1 and TRBJ2-4; D may correspond to TRBD1 or TRBD2 (5 bases each). This CDR3 contains 17 residues. Trimming took off 4 bases at V and 8 bases at J, with 24 bases between the two ends. Germline CDR1 and CDR2: MNHNS and SASEGT. The CDR3 is CASSARPPGRWWDIQYF. In nucleotides, the CDR3 is TGTGCCAGCAGTGCGAGACCTCCGGGACGGTGGTGGGACATTCAGTACTTC.

The chain uses TRBV7-9 and TRBJ2-2; D ambiguous. The CDR3 sequence is 14 residues long. The germline V gene encodes CDR1 SEHNR and CDR2 FQNEAQ (reference sequence). V lost 0 bases, J lost 6 bases, and 8 bases lay in between. The CDR3, as DNA: TGTGCCAGCAGCTTAGCGACTCTCCCCGGGGAGCTGTTTTTT. Protein: CASSLATLPGELFF.

This clone has just a few counts. The chain recombines TRBV30 with TRBJ2-7, with unresolved D. CDR1 GTSNPN and CDR2 SVGIG come from the germline V gene (reference sequence). The ends were cut back, 0 bases at V and 0 bases at J, with 9 bases in the middle. The CDR3 contains 14 residues. The CDR3, as DNA: TGTGCCTGGAGTGTACTTGGCCGCTCCTACGAGCAGTACTTC. Translated, it gives CAWSVLGRSYEQYF. The full variable domain, completed using reference TRBV30 and TRBJ2-7, is SQTIHQWPATLVQPVGSPLSLECTVEGTSNPNLYWYRQAAGRGLQLLFYSVGIGQISSEVPQNLSASRPQDRQFILSSKKLLLSDSGFYLCAWSVLGRSYEQYFGPGTRLTVT.

This chain links TRBV6-6 with TRBJ2-7, with no clear D. Trimming pared 3 bases from V and 3 bases from J, leaving 9 bases between. Germline V gene data show CDR1 as MNHNY and CDR2 as SVGAGI (reference sequence). This CDR3 contains 13 residues. CDR3 in amino acids: CASSYLISYEQYF. CDR3 sequence (DNA): TGTGCCAGCAGTTATCTAATAAGCTACGAGCAGTACTTC.

The J gene is TRBJ1-2, the V gene TRBV5-4, with 8 bases lining up with TRBD1. V trimming: 0 bases; J trimming: 4 bases; junction bases outside the gene matches: 5. The CDR3 spans 15 residues. Germline assignment: CDR1 SGHNT and CDR2 YYREEE (reference sequence). This CDR3 reads CASSLEDRVFYGYTF. The CDR3 DNA sequence: TGTGCCAGCAGCTTGGAGGACAGGGTATTCTATGGCTACACCTTC.

The chain has TRBV19 and TRBJ2-7; 10 bases fit TRBD2. The germline V gene has CDR1 LNHDA and CDR2 SQIVND (reference sequence). The V segment lost 3 bases and the J segment 5 bases; nucleotides outside the gene matches: 7. The CDR3 has 15 residues. This CDR3 reads CASSMRVAGGHEQYF. CDR3 nucleotide sequence: TGTGCCAGTAGTATGCGGGTAGCGGGAGGACACGAGCAGTACTTC.

This clone was seen a handful of times. The V call is TRBV6-6, the J call TRBJ1-5; a weak D match, TRBD1 (5 bases). Trimming shortened V by 0 bases and J by 3 bases, and 12 bases separated the two germline ends. The CDR3 runs to 16 residues. CDR1 is MNHNY, CDR2 SVGAGI, per germline (reference sequence). CDR3 in DNA: TGTGCCAGCAGTTACTCCACAGGCTTTACCAATCAGCCCCAGCATTTT. It encodes CASSYSTGFTNQPQHF.